This TCR beta chain was identified during a study of cytomegalovirus exposure and HLA in healthy donors. 60 Vbeta and 13 Jbeta primers were used in PCR. Profiling relied on immunoSEQ multiplex PCR, and the TCRdb table lists in-frame clones only, not all of them. Here the sample spans some 220,000 clones, approximately 84% being singletons. In germline, CDR1 is SGHAT, CDR2 FQNNGV. CDR3 length equals 18 residues. V gave up 1 base and J gave up 0 bases, with 13 bases separating them. The chain recombines TRBV11-2 with TRBJ1-6; D perhaps matches TRBD1 (5 bases). This TCR came from a woman aged 40 to 50 in good health and CMV-seronegative. Sequenced sample: PBMCs. The CDR3 DNA follows: TGTGCCAGCAGCTTAGGGGGGGGTAGGAGCTCCTATAATTCACCCCTCCACTTT. As protein: CASSLGGGRSSYNSPLHF.